The sequence of this T cell receptor (beta chain) was determined in a study of cytotoxic CD8 clonotypes in ibrutinib-treated CLL. Notes on the study in general: Circulating CD8+ T-cell counts were tracked by baseline clonality, which exceeded that of age-matched healthy donors. The clonality went up when patients responded to ibrutinib and dropped back toward baseline at progression.

V was pared by 4 bases and J by 7 bases, with 17 bases of the junction left unmatched. CDR1 is SGHAT, CDR2 FQNNGV, per germline. The CDR3 has 19 residues. On this clone itself: Its target is not known.

Sequencing was performed with immunoSEQ multiplex PCR; in TCRdb, only in-frame clones are kept and a portion is missing. Of about 160,000 clones in the sample, about 80% were seen once. The chain couples TRBV11-2 to TRBJ2-1; 12 bases agree with TRBD2. The sample was PBMCs, taken after 12 months of ibrutinib treatment. The TCR originated in a human donor with chronic lymphocytic leukemia. CDR3 DNA: TGTGCCAGCAGCTCACCTACCGGGACTAGCGGGCCACTGGGGAATGAGCAGTTCTTC. This translates into CASSSPTGTSGPLGNEQFF.